This T cell receptor beta chain is from a study of CD8 T cells in Susac syndrome (dated by TCRdb to between 2018 and 2021). General notes on the study: The study used repertoire sequencing to test whether antigen drove CD8+ T cell activation and differentiation in Susac syndrome. The clonality of the CD8+ T cell repertoire was compared across approximately 12 healthy donors, about 14 Susac syndrome patients and under 18 multiple sclerosis patients. What the research found in general, with its limitations: The number of individuals in the TCR sequencing and HLA analysis was acknowledged as relatively small.

The germline V gene gives CDR1 as SQVTM and CDR2 as ANQGSEA. From V the trimming removes 0 bases and from J it removes 8 bases, while the gene matches leave 7 bases of the junction unaccounted for. There are 14 amino acids in the CDR3, from cysteine to phenylalanine inclusive. Here the CDR3 DNA is all that survives: 42 bases in frame from base 1. RNA was extracted using the RNeasy kit, and roughly 0.45 to 1 microgram was reverse transcribed with random hexamers. The immunoSEQ multiplex PCR assay, covering 54 Vbeta and 13 Jbeta segments, was used to amplify TCR beta CDR3 regions. Bias from PCR amplification was corrected by using a synthetic template baseline for primer optimization and for computational correction. The authors' pipeline ran thus. Reads were annotated to V, D and J genes per IMGT and analyzed with immunoSEQ Analyzer, keeping only productive sequences. Clonality was computed as one minus Shannon entropy normalized by log2 of the number of productive unique sequences. For each patient and control, public and private clones were evaluated among the 100 most prevalent clones. A clone was defined as Susac-specific if it was absent from the healthy and MS cohorts, from 950 to 1,300 published viral clones and from other ImmuneACCESS disease sequences. Clones were called with MiXCR by TCRdb after fastp trimmed the public reads at Q25, and only in-frame beta chains were retained. Every CDR3 protein is listed once, alongside the most common genes and DNA of its rows. The V and J calls shown here were made by TCRdb, not taken from the authors' results. The sample table contains 150,000 or so distinct CDR3 sequences; only one count was recorded for around 95% of them. Of the sample, 0.14% to 0.15% falls within the top ten clones.

Peripheral blood CD8+ and CD4+ T cells from healthy donors, Susac syndrome patients and multiple sclerosis patients were profiled using high-throughput TCR beta sequencing. Treatment-naive patients with stable or active relapsing-remitting disease fulfilling revised McDonald criteria were used as multiple sclerosis controls. Bulk CD8+ and CD4+ T cells were purified magnetically by negative isolation, whereas CD8+ TEMRA cells were enriched by FACS. Blood was drawn into EDTA tubes, processed within 24 hours, and PBMCs were isolated by density gradient centrifugation. PBMCs intended for TCR sequencing were cryopreserved in liquid nitrogen and thawed later in a water bath at 37 degrees C. The sorted or isolated CD4+, CD8+ and CD8+ TEMRA cells had a purity of 90% or higher. Regarding this clonotype: Its antigen is still unknown. Base qualities are not recorded, but no much larger clone differs from it by a single base.

The sequenced sample was CD8+ T cells from PBMCs. This TCR was sampled from a human donor with multiple sclerosis. The rearrangement combines TRBV29-1 with TRBJ1-2, with 9 junctional bases fitting TRBD1. CDR3 region: CSVEDSGQGWGYTF. The sequence in DNA is TGCAGCGTTGAAGATTCGGGACAGGGATGGGGCTACACCTTC.